One and the same sample provided the 32 T cell receptor beta chains below, sequenced in a study of neurological immune-mediated disorders. TCRdb reprocessed the 5' RACE reads via MiXCR and lists one record per CDR3 protein. The sample has 39,000 or so distinct CDR3 sequences, 2% to 3% seen once. The sequenced sample consisted of PBMCs. These TCRs come from a man aged 30 to 45 with multiple sclerosis.

The table lists this clonotype with many counts. The chain joins TRBV25-1 to TRBJ1-6; D is uncertain. Trimming left V 3 bases short and J 7 bases short, with 7 bases between. This CDR3 has 13 amino acids. Germline V gene lookup returns CDR1 MGHDK and CDR2 SYGVNS. The CDR3 loop reads CASSDVGNSPLHF. As DNA, the CDR3 is TGTGCCAGCAGTGATGTGGGAAATTCACCCCTCCACTTT.

This clonotype was observed many times. J is TRBJ1-2 and V is TRBV6-5, with 7 nucleotides matching TRBD1. The trim removed 1 base at V and 4 bases at J, leaving 3 bases unmatched. The CDR3 covers 14 residues. Per germline, CDR1 MNHEY and CDR2 SVGAGI. The CDR3: CASSYLDRFYGYTF. CDR3 sequence (DNA): TGTGCCAGCAGTTACTTGGACAGGTTCTATGGCTACACCTTC.

This clonotype was seen at least ten times. V is TRBV6-5 and J is TRBJ2-3; 7 nucleotides agree with TRBD2. V shed 6 bases, J shed 2 bases, and the junction held 5 bases outside the gene matches. CDR1 is MNHEY, CDR2 SVGAGI, per germline. The CDR3 consists of 14 residues. CDR3: CASSPAGYTDTQYF. DNA for the CDR3: TGTGCCAGCAGCCCAGCGGGGTACACAGATACGCAGTATTTT.

In this sample, this clonotype turned up a few times. The chain combines TRBV19 with TRBJ2-3; 7 bases line up with TRBD1. The CDR3 is 15 amino acids. V shed 4 bases, J shed 3 bases, and the junction held 7 bases outside the gene matches. CDR1 is LNHDA, CDR2 SQIVND, per germline (reference sequence). CDR3 protein: CASSTGTDYTDTQYF. DNA for the CDR3: TGTGCCAGTAGTACGGGGACAGACTATACAGATACGCAGTATTTT.

This clonotype was seen repeatedly, ten times or more. The chain links TRBV2 to TRBJ2-4, with a possible D match to TRBD1 (6 bases). Trimming removed 4 bases from V and 0 bases from J, with 10 bases in between. This CDR3 is built from 15 residues. Germline V gene lookup returns CDR1 SNHLY and CDR2 FYNNEI. The CDR3 DNA sequence: TGTGCCAGCAGTGTGGACAGCTTAGCCAAAAACATTCAGTACTTC. Protein sequence: CASSVDSLAKNIQYF.

This clonotype was counted at least ten times. V and J are TRBV7-3 and TRBJ1-6, with 7 bases lining up with TRBD1. Germline V gives CDR1 SGHTA, CDR2 FQGTGA. This CDR3 region has 14 residues. Trimming at V came to 6 bases and at J to 12 bases, leaving 11 bases not matched to a gene. CDR3 DNA: TGTGCCAGCAGGCCCCAGGGGGGGATCGGACCCCTCCACTTT. Translation: CASRPQGGIGPLHF.

This clonotype appeared many times. The V and J genes are TRBV6-5 and TRBJ2-7; D gene unclear. V was clipped by 8 bases and J by 0 bases, with 17 bases between them. The germline gives CDR1 MNHEY, CDR2 SVGAGI. CDR3 length equals 15 residues. This CDR3 reads CASSRPSYSSYEQYF. The DNA of the CDR3 is TGTGCCAGCTCTCGGCCCTCATACAGCTCCTACGAGCAGTACTTC.

This clonotype was counted ten times or more. This rearrangement joins TRBV20-1 to TRBJ2-1, with D unclear. The CDR3 spans 11 residues. CDR1 and CDR2 (germline): DFQATT, SNEGSKA (reference sequence). V was cut by 5 bases and J by 2 bases, with 4 bases left in between. The CDR3 bases are TGCAGTGCTCCCGCCTACAATGAGCAGTTCTTC. Amino acid sequence: CSAPAYNEQFF.

This clonotype was found many times. The chain is built from TRBV5-1 and TRBJ2-7; unclear D gene. In germline, CDR1 is SGHRS, CDR2 YFSETQ. The V and J ends lost 4 bases and 2 bases respectively, with 16 bases between them. The length of the CDR3 is 15 residues. CDR3 nucleotide sequence: TGCGCCAGCAGCCCCGGGCAGACCACAACCTACGAGCAGTACTTC. Encoded protein: CASSPGQTTTYEQYF.

This clonotype showed up many times. The chain links TRBV12-3 or TRBV12-4 to TRBJ1-1; no firm D call. The CDR3 is made up of 15 amino acids. Trimming removed 3 bases at V and 0 bases at J, with 11 bases between. The CDR3 nucleotides are TGTGCCAGCAGTTTTGCGGCAGGAATGAACACTGAAGCTTTCTTT. Translation gives CASSFAAGMNTEAFF.

This clonotype was observed at least ten times. V usage is TRBV12-3 or TRBV12-4 and J usage is TRBJ1-1, with TRBD1 as a possible D gene (5 bases). This CDR3 has 12 residues. V was trimmed by 3 bases and J by 9 bases, leaving 11 bases between them. DNA for the CDR3: TGTGCCAGCAGTTTGGGGGAACAGAAAGCTTTCTTT. It specifies CASSLGEQKAFF.

This clonotype was seen many times. The genes are TRBV28 and TRBJ2-7; 7 bases align to TRBD1. J gave up 5 bases and V 6 bases, and 7 bases lay outside the gene matches. Germline V gene sequence: CDR1 MDHEN, CDR2 SYDVKM. The CDR3 extends over 13 amino acids. The CDR3 coding sequence is TGTGCCAGCAGCGGGACAGTACTGAACGAGCAGTACTTC. It is translated as CASSGTVLNEQYF.

This clonotype was observed at least ten times. This chain links TRBV7-8 with TRBJ2-2; D ambiguous. The CDR3 is 15 residues long. In germline, CDR1 is SGHVS, CDR2 FQNEAQ. V was trimmed by 3 bases and J by 5 bases, leaving 13 bases between them. CDR3 sequence: CASSFRILGTGELFF. In DNA form, the CDR3 reads TGTGCCAGCAGCTTTCGAATTCTAGGGACCGGGGAGCTGTTTTTT.

The chain carries TRBV20-1 and TRBJ2-7; 9 bases fit TRBD1. Germline CDR1 is DFQATT and CDR2 is SNEGSKA (reference sequence). The CDR3 length is 14 residues. After removal of 5 bases from V and 1 base from J, the junction contained 6 bases not matched to a gene. CDR3 coding DNA: TGCAGTGCTCACCTCGGGACAGGGTCCTACGAGCAGTACTTC. Translation: CSAHLGTGSYEQYF.

Many counts were recorded for this clonotype. The rearrangement links TRBV20-1 to TRBJ1-1, with TRBD1 as a possible D gene (6 bases). The germline V and J ends were trimmed by 1 base and 7 bases, with 13 bases remaining between them. The germline V gene has CDR1 DFQATT and CDR2 SNEGSKA (reference sequence). This CDR3 has 13 amino acids. The CDR3 loop reads CSARGTVPFEAFF. For the CDR3, the DNA is TGCAGTGCTAGAGGGACAGTACCGTTTGAAGCTTTCTTT.

Ten or more counts support this clonotype. The chain links TRBV12-3 or TRBV12-4 to TRBJ2-1; D possibly corresponds to TRBD2 (5 bases). This CDR3 has 12 residues. Trimming shortened V by 5 bases and J by 7 bases, and 9 bases separated the two germline ends. The CDR3 loop is CASSRGLNEQFF. The CDR3 bases are TGTGCCAGCAGTCGAGGACTTAATGAGCAGTTCTTC.

This clonotype was seen ten or more times. DNA for the CDR3: TGCGCCAGCAGCTCTAGGGGGTTCGACGCTTCGGAGACCCAGTACTTC. Its protein product is CASSSRGFDASETQYF. The chain recombines TRBV5-1 with TRBJ2-5; tentatively, D is TRBD1 (6 bases). The germline CDR1 and CDR2 sequences are SGHRS and YFSETQ. The CDR3 length is 16 residues. The V end lost 3 bases, the J end lost 5 bases, and 20 bases lay between the germline ends.

This clonotype ranks as medium-sized (0.01 to 0.1%). The rearrangement links TRBV7-2 to TRBJ2-7, with a possible D match to TRBD2 (6 bases). This CDR3 has 16 amino acids. V gave up 2 bases and J gave up 6 bases, with 20 bases separating them. Germline CDR1 and CDR2: SGHTA and FQGNSA. The CDR3 region has the DNA TGTGCCAGCAGCTTAAGACCCGGGGACTTGGGATCCGAGCAGTACTTC. Translation gives CASSLRPGDLGSEQYF.

J is TRBJ1-4 and V is TRBV7-9, with D uncertain. The CDR3 runs to 14 residues. Germline V gene lookup returns CDR1 SEHNR and CDR2 FQNEAQ (reference sequence). The V and J ends lost 0 bases and 7 bases respectively, with 9 bases between them. The CDR3 region has the DNA TGTGCCAGCAGCTTAGCCAAGGATGGTGAAAAACTGTTTTTT. This encodes CASSLAKDGEKLFF.

This clonotype was recorded at least ten times. The rearrangement uses TRBV6-4 and TRBJ1-6; 8 nucleotides match TRBD1. Trimming cost V 3 bases and J 8 bases; bases outside gene matches: 3. CDR3 size: 14 residues. From germline, CDR1 is MRHNA and CDR2 SNTAGT. DNA for the CDR3: TGTGCCAGCAGTGATGGGACAGGCGATTCACCCCTCCACTTT. Protein sequence: CASSDGTGDSPLHF.

This clonotype came up many times. The rearrangement joins TRBV10-3 to TRBJ2-7; 12 nucleotides line up with TRBD2. The CDR3 runs to 15 residues. Germline CDR1 reads ENHRY; CDR2 reads SYGVKD. V shed 5 bases and J 6 bases; nucleotides not matched to a gene: 8. The CDR3 spells CAISRLAGVDTEQYF. The DNA for the CDR3 is TGTGCCATCAGTAGACTAGCGGGAGTGGATACCGAGCAGTACTTC.

This clonotype has a count of ten or more. The gene calls are TRBV6-5 and TRBJ2-3; D is tentatively TRBD1 or TRBD2 (5 bases each). V gave up 4 bases and J gave up 4 bases, with 18 bases separating them. Germline-derived CDR1 and CDR2 are MNHEY and SVGAGI. This CDR3 has 16 amino acids. The DNA for the CDR3 is TGTGCCAGCAGTTCCCTCGGAGGTCCAGGGCCAGATACGCAGTATTTT. Its protein product is CASSSLGGPGPDTQYF.

This clonotype was seen more than once but under ten times. With a much larger clone just one base away, this may be a read error. The chain couples TRBV7-9 to TRBJ2-7; TRBD2 is a possible D gene (5 bases). Germline V gene lookup returns CDR1 SEHNR and CDR2 FQNEAQ (reference sequence). This CDR3 is 12 amino acids long. In nucleotides, the CDR3 is TGTGACAGCAGCTTCCCCCCGGGAGAGCAGTACTTC. Its translation: CDSSFPPGEQYF.

Many counts were recorded for this clonotype. V is TRBV5-5 and J is TRBJ1-2; D gene unclear. Trimming left V 0 bases short and J 6 bases short, with 9 bases between. In germline, CDR1 is SGHKS, CDR2 YYEKEE (reference sequence). The CDR3 extends over 13 amino acids. CDR3 sequence (DNA): TGTGCCAGCAGCTTGGAGCCGGGTCATGGCTACACCTTC. Its translation: CASSLEPGHGYTF.

This clonotype was seen many times. The chain combines TRBV20-1 with TRBJ2-5; 13 nucleotides line up with TRBD2. Germline values: CDR1 DFQATT, CDR2 SNEGSKA (reference sequence). The CDR3 totals 16 residues. V lost 3 bases to trimming and J lost 0 bases; unmatched junction nucleotides: 4. This chain's CDR3 is CSASSGTSGNQETQYF. The DNA for the CDR3 is TGCAGTGCTAGCAGTGGGACTAGCGGGAACCAAGAGACCCAGTACTTC.

This chain connects TRBV7-8 to TRBJ1-1; D remains ambiguous. CDR1 is SGHVS, CDR2 FQNEAQ, per germline. The length of the CDR3 is 14 residues. V shed 9 bases and J shed 1 base, with 15 bases lying between them. The CDR3 is CARFRLVGNTEAFF. The CDR3, as DNA: TGTGCCAGATTCAGATTAGTAGGGAACACTGAAGCTTTCTTT.

As for this clonotype: It is likely a read error, because the conserved phenylalanine at the end of the CDR3 is missing. The DNA is left out, because the CDR3 cannot be placed on it with certainty; the CDR3 is given as TCRdb lists it. The gene calls are TRBV5-1 and TRBJ1-4. Inclusive of both ends, the CDR3 amounts to 14 amino acids. Germline V gene sequence: CDR1 SGHRS, CDR2 YFSETQ. CDR3 in amino acids: CASRSGAGREKLFG.

Worth noting for this clonotype: Here the CDR3 omits its conserved ending phenylalanine or tryptophan, so a read error is the likely source. This chain uses TRBV15 with TRBJ2-7; 7 bases fit TRBD1. CDR1 and CDR2 from the germline V gene are LNHNV and YYDKDF (reference sequence). The length of the CDR3 is 14 residues. Losses at the gene ends were 1 base for V and 7 bases for J; bases not matched to a gene: 7. In nucleotides, the CDR3 is TGTGCCACCAGCAGAGTGGGGGACAGCCCAGAGCAGTACAAC. Protein product: CATSRVGDSPEQYN.

This clonotype was recorded at least ten times. V is TRBV20-1 and J is TRBJ2-1, with 9 positions matching TRBD2. The ends lost 0 bases at V and 0 bases at J; junction bases unmatched: 3. Germline lookup yields CDR1 DFQATT and CDR2 SNEGSKA (reference sequence). The CDR3 totals 16 residues. The CDR3 bases are TGCAGTGCTAGAGATCCTAGCGGGACCTCCTACAATGAGCAGTTCTTC. As protein: CSARDPSGTSYNEQFF.

This clonotype was seen ten or more times. The rearrangement joins TRBV28 to TRBJ2-1; 7 bases match TRBD1. With V trimmed by 5 bases and J by 10 bases, 14 bases remained unmatched. The CDR3 covers 15 residues. CDR1 and CDR2 from the germline V gene are MDHEN and SYDVKM. DNA for the CDR3: TGTGCCAGCAGTCGCATCCCGGGACAGCAAGAGGAGCAGTTCTTC. This codes for CASSRIPGQQEEQFF.

This clonotype showed up many times. The V call is TRBV20-1, the J call TRBJ2-3; D is ambiguous. The length of the CDR3 is 16 residues. Germline V gene data show CDR1 as DFQATT and CDR2 as SNEGSKA (reference sequence). With 3 bases removed from V and 5 bases from J, the gap between germline ends came to 21 bases. In nucleotides, the CDR3 is TGCAGTGCTAGGGGCGAATACTGGGTATTGGGAGATACGCAGTATTTT. This sequence encodes CSARGEYWVLGDTQYF.

This clonotype was observed many times. The CDR3 region is CASSFEETQYF. DNA for the CDR3: TGCGCCAGCAGCTTCGAAGAGACCCAGTACTTC. The V call is TRBV5-1, the J call TRBJ2-5; D call uncertain. The V gene's germline CDR1 is SGHRS and CDR2 YFSETQ. Trimming cost V 2 bases and J 3 bases, with 2 bases left between them. The CDR3 has 11 amino acids.